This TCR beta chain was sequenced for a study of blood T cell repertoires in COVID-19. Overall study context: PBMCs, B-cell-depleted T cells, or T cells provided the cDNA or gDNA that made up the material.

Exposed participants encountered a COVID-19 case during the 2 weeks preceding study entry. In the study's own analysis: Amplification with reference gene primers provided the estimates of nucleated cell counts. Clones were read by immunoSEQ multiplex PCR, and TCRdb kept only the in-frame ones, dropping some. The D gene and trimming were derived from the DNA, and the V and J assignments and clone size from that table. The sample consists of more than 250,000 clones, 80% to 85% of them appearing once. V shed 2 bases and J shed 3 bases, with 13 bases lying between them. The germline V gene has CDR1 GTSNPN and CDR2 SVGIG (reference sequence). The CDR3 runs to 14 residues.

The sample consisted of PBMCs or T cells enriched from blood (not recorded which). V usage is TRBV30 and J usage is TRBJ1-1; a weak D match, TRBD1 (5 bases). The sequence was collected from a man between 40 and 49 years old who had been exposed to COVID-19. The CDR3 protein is CAWSRKGLDTEAFF. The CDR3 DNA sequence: TGTGCCTGGAGTCGAAAGGGGTTGGACACTGAAGCTTTCTTT.